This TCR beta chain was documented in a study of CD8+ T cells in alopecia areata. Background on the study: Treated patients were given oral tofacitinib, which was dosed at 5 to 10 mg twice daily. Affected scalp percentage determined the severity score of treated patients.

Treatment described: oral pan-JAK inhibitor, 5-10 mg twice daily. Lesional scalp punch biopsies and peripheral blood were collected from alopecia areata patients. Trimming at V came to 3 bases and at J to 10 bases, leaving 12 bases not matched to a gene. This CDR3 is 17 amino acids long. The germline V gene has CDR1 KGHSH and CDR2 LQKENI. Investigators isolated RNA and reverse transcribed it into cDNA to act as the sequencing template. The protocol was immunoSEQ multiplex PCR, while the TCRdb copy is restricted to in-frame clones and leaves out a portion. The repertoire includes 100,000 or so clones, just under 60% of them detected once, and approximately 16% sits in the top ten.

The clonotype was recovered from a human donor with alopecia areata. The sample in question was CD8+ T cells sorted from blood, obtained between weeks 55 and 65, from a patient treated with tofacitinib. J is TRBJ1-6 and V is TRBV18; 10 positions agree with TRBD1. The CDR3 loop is CASSPFASGTGESPLHF. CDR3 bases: TGTGCCAGCTCACCCTTCGCTTCCGGGACAGGGGAGTCACCCCTCCACTTT.